Below, 29 T cell receptor beta chains from the same sample are listed, as sequenced in a study of monozygotic twins with inflammatory bowel disease. TCRdb derives one entry per CDR3 protein from the 5' RACE reads, leaving out DNA. Its clone listing holds roughly 150,000 distinct CDR3 sequences. The sample comprised blood. The origin of the receptors is a human donor with ulcerative colitis or Crohn's disease, or a healthy co-twin of an affected twin (not recorded which).

CDR3 protein: CASSSGSPPYEQYF. The rearrangement joins TRBV12-3 or TRBV12-4 to TRBJ2-7; no DNA is available, so the TRBD1 call from TCRdb remains unchecked. The CDR3 consists of 14 residues.

The chain carries TRBV7-2 and TRBJ2-4; TCRdb outputs TRBD2, but without DNA this stays unchecked. The CDR3 has 12 residues. In germline, CDR1 is SGHTA, CDR2 FQGNSA. CDR3 sequence: CASSWRKNIQYF.

This chain connects TRBV7-9 to TRBJ2-1; the TRBD1 assignment by TCRdb is unverifiable without DNA. The CDR3 sequence is 15 residues long. Germline assignment: CDR1 SEHNR and CDR2 FQNEAQ (reference sequence). This CDR3 is CASSPQGLMGNEQFF. Based on the CDR3 plus reference TRBV7-9 and TRBJ2-1, the full variable domain is DTGVSQNPRHKITKRGQNVTFRCDPISEHNRLYWYRQTLGQGPEFLTYFQNEAQLEKSRLLSDRFSAERPKGSFSTLEIQRTEQGDSAMYLCASSPQGLMGNEQFFGPGTRLTVL.

This chain joins TRBV7-8 and TRBJ2-5. Germline assignment: CDR1 SGHVS and CDR2 FQNEAQ. The CDR3 consists of 15 residues. The CDR3 region is CASSLDGKPQETQYF.

The chain has TRBV3-1 and TRBJ1-6; with no DNA, the TCRdb D assignment of TRBD1 cannot be verified. Looked up from germline, CDR1 is LGHDT and CDR2 is YNNKEL (reference sequence). CDR3 length equals 13 residues. CDR3 sequence: CASKTGGNSPLHF.

The genes are TRBV6-4 and TRBJ2-3; without DNA, the TCRdb call of TRBD2 cannot be checked. The length of the CDR3 is 15 residues. Germline CDR1 MRHNA, CDR2 SNTAGT. This CDR3 is CASSESGGSTDTQYF.

The gene calls are TRBV5-1 and TRBJ2-7; TCRdb picks TRBD1, but there is no DNA to check that call. CDR1 and CDR2 (germline): SGHRS, YFSETQ. The CDR3 loop spans 15 amino acids. The CDR3 reads CASSSPGQVGNEQYF.

V and J are TRBV28 and TRBJ2-7; TCRdb names TRBD1, which stays unverified in the absence of DNA. This CDR3 comprises 15 residues. Germline-derived CDR1 and CDR2 are MDHEN and SYDVKM. The CDR3 reads CASSGQGEWGYEQYF. The complete variable domain, with remaining parts taken from reference TRBV28 and TRBJ2-7, reads DVKVTQSSRYLVKRTGEKVFLECVQDMDHENMFWYRQDPGLGLRLIYFSYDVKMKEKGDIPEGYSVSREKKERFSLILESASTNQTSMYLCASSGQGEWGYEQYFGPGTRLTVT.

The rearrangement joins TRBV3-1 to TRBJ2-4; TCRdb indicates TRBD2, and absent DNA this call remains unverified. The CDR3 covers 21 residues. Germline CDR1 and CDR2: LGHDT and YNNKEL (reference sequence). The CDR3 loop reads CASSQDARLAGESRAKNIQYF.

The chain combines TRBV5-1 with TRBJ2-3; TCRdb outputs TRBD1, but without DNA this stays unchecked. This CDR3 has 15 amino acids. The germline gives CDR1 SGHRS, CDR2 YFSETQ. CDR3 protein: CASSLGQGETDTQYF.

This sequence joins TRBV7-9 and TRBJ2-7. Germline CDR1 and CDR2: SEHNR and FQNEAQ (reference sequence). CDR3 length equals 13 residues. The CDR3 loop is CASSLGSRVEQYF.

CDR3 in amino acids: CATRDGGGTQYF. The V and J genes are TRBV10-3 and TRBJ2-5; TCRdb's D call of TRBD1 is untestable without DNA. Germline assignment: CDR1 ENHRY and CDR2 SYGVKD. This CDR3 comprises 12 residues.

The CDR3 sequence: CASKLAGEVTGELFF. The chain recombines TRBV12-3 or TRBV12-4 with TRBJ2-2. The CDR3 is 15 amino acids.

V usage is TRBV3-1 and J usage is TRBJ2-7; TCRdb's D call, TRBD1, is unchecked because there is no DNA. This CDR3 comprises 21 residues. Per germline, CDR1 LGHDT and CDR2 YNNKEL (reference sequence). The CDR3 spells CASAQSGQGWGGVRFSYEQYF.

The V and J genes are TRBV28 and TRBJ2-7; the TCRdb D gene call, TRBD1, has no DNA to confirm it. The CDR3 sequence is 15 residues long. Per germline, CDR1 MDHEN and CDR2 SYDVKM. The CDR3 region is CASSKAGGSLDEQYF. Complete variable domain (other parts from reference TRBV28 and TRBJ2-7): DVKVTQSSRYLVKRTGEKVFLECVQDMDHENMFWYRQDPGLGLRLIYFSYDVKMKEKGDIPEGYSVSREKKERFSLILESASTNQTSMYLCASSKAGGSLDEQYFGPGTRLTVT.

The chain uses TRBV7-2 and TRBJ2-7; TCRdb calls TRBD2, which cannot be checked without DNA. The germline V gene encodes CDR1 SGHTA and CDR2 FQGNSA. CDR3 size: 16 residues. CDR3 protein: CASSLDFWRADTEQYF.

The chain links TRBV7-3 to TRBJ2-7; TCRdb's D call of TRBD2 is untestable without DNA. Germline V gene sequence: CDR1 SGHTA, CDR2 FQGTGA. This CDR3 region has 14 residues. CDR3: CASSSSSGAYEQYF.

The chain is built from TRBV2 and TRBJ2-7; TCRdb lists TRBD1, though no DNA is available to test this call. This CDR3 comprises 14 residues. CDR1 is SNHLY, CDR2 FYNNEI, per germline. The CDR3 protein is CASSRIRTGDEQYF. Complete variable domain (other parts from reference TRBV2 and TRBJ2-7): EPEVTQTPSHQVTQMGQEVILRCVPISNHLYFYWYRQILGQKVEFLVSFYNNEISEKSEIFDDQFSVERPDGSNFTLKIRSTKLEDSAMYFCASSRIRTGDEQYFGPGTRLTVT.

V and J are TRBV11-3 and TRBJ2-5; TCRdb outputs TRBD1, but without DNA this stays unchecked. There are 15 residues in the CDR3. Germline assignment: CDR1 SGHNT and CDR2 YENEEA. CDR3 amino acids: CASSAGQGAGETQYF.

The CDR3 reads CASSLTGANEKLFF. The rearrangement uses TRBV28 and TRBJ1-4; TCRdb picks TRBD1, but there is no DNA to check that call. This CDR3 is 14 amino acids long. The germline V gene has CDR1 MDHEN and CDR2 SYDVKM.

The rearrangement uses TRBV7-6 and TRBJ2-2; checking the TCRdb D call of TRBD2 is not possible without DNA. The CDR3 contains 19 residues. Germline CDR1 reads SGHVS; CDR2 reads FNYEAQ. The CDR3 is CASSLVPSLAGGRTGELFF.

The chain recombines TRBV5-6 with TRBJ2-7. The CDR3 has 14 residues. Looked up from germline, CDR1 is SGHDT and CDR2 is YYEEEE. This chain's CDR3 is CASSLAAPSYEQYF.

This chain uses TRBV29-1 with TRBJ2-1. The CDR3 runs 13 residues. Germline V gene data show CDR1 as SQVTM and CDR2 as ANQGSEA. CDR3 loop: CSVDTSSYNEQFF.

Here the CDR3 reads CASSLAGGTSVREQYF. The rearrangement links TRBV7-2 to TRBJ2-7; TCRdb calls TRBD2, which cannot be checked without DNA. In germline, CDR1 is SGHTA, CDR2 FQGNSA. The length of the CDR3 is 16 residues.

The chain uses TRBV14 and TRBJ2-7; TCRdb names TRBD2, which stays unverified in the absence of DNA. Germline CDR1 is SGHDN and CDR2 is FVKESK. This CDR3 is 16 amino acids long. Here the CDR3 reads CASSHSATSYPYEQYF. The variable domain in full, completed from reference TRBV14 and TRBJ2-7, reads EAGVTQFPSHSVIEKGQTVTLRCDPISGHDNLYWYRRVMGKEIKFLLHFVKESKQDESGMPNNRFLAERTGGTYSTLKVQPAELEDSGVYFCASSHSATSYPYEQYFGPGTRLTVT.

The chain couples TRBV20-1 to TRBJ2-7; TCRdb's assignment of TRBD1 cannot be checked, as there is no DNA. CDR3 length equals 13 residues. Germline V CDR1 and CDR2: DFQATT, SNEGSKA (reference sequence). CDR3 region: CSAGTGNSYEQYF.

The chain recombines TRBV18 with TRBJ2-5; the D call of TRBD1 rests on TCRdb alone, since no DNA is present to check it. The CDR3 has 19 amino acids. The germline gives CDR1 KGHSH, CDR2 LQKENI. CDR3 in amino acids: CASSPETGPLFHSRETQYF.

The chain recombines TRBV7-3 with TRBJ2-2; the TRBD1 assignment by TCRdb is unverifiable without DNA. The CDR3 contains 16 residues. Germline V gives CDR1 SGHTA, CDR2 FQGTGA. CDR3 sequence reads: CASSLKAGGISGELFF. The full variable domain, rest sourced from reference TRBV7-3 and TRBJ2-2, is GAGVSQTPSNKVTEKGKYVELRCDPISGHTALYWYRQSLGQGPEFLIYFQGTGAADDSGLPNDRFFAVRPEGSVSTLKIQRTERGDSAVYLCASSLKAGGISGELFFGEGSRLTVL.

The chain is built from TRBV5-4 and TRBJ2-1; TCRdb's assignment of TRBD1 cannot be checked, as there is no DNA. The CDR3 covers 13 residues. Germline values: CDR1 SGHNT, CDR2 YYREEE (reference sequence). CDR3 loop: CASSLEGEGVQFF.